The rows below give T cell receptor beta chains drawn from one sample of a study of blood T cell repertoires in COVID-19. Sequenced by immunoSEQ multiplex PCR; TCRdb stores in-frame clones only, minus some. The data hold over 150,000 clones, with 80% to 90% observed a single time. The sequenced sample was PBMCs or T cells enriched from blood (not recorded which). The source of these receptors is a man in his forties who had recovered from COVID-19. CDR3s include the opening cysteine and the closing phenylalanine or tryptophan. Each record gives: CDR3 protein, CDR3 DNA, clone size, D gene, J gene, V gene. The D gene is left open where the match is weak. Some rows have no size entry. The others give once, few or many, or a class for an expanded clone.

CASSWGLGSPDTQYF TGTGCCAGCAGCTGGGGTCTCGGGAGCCCAGATACGCAGTATTTT . . TRBJ2-3 TRBV11-3
CAWSKVFRRQLGGYTF TGTGCCTGGAGTAAAGTCTTTCGGCGGCAGCTCGGTGGCTACACCTTC . . TRBJ1-2 TRBV30
CASSPTGTGGFGIGETQYF TGTGCCAGCAGCCCCACCGGGACAGGGGGTTTCGGAATAGGAGAGACCCAGTACTTC few TRBD1 TRBJ2-5 TRBV9
CASTLEGAANQPQHF TGTGCCAGTACTCTCGAGGGAGCAGCGAATCAGCCCCAGCATTTT . . TRBJ1-5 TRBV19
CASSMTSGATGELFF TGTGCCAGCAGCATGACTAGCGGAGCGACTGGGGAGCTGTTTTTT few TRBD2 TRBJ2-2 TRBV11-1
CASSIRTDTQYF TGTGCCAGTAGTATACGGACAGATACGCAGTATTTT . . TRBJ2-3 TRBV19
CASSYQGLRGSPLHF TGTGCCAGCAGTTATCAGGGACTGAGGGGTTCACCCCTCCACTTT . . TRBJ1-6 TRBV6-2/TRBV6-3
CASSENQAMNNSPLHF TGTGCCAGCAGCGAAAACCAGGCGATGAATAATTCACCCCTCCACTTT . . TRBJ1-6 TRBV7-2
CASSRGGGLEYEQYF TGCGCCAGCAGTCGTGGTGGAGGACTGGAATACGAGCAGTACTTC few . TRBJ2-7 TRBV4-1
CASSLSQGYHSPLHF TGTGCCAGCAGCTTATCCCAGGGGTACCATTCACCCCTCCACTTT . . TRBJ1-6 TRBV11-2
CSARGSGNTIYF TGCAGCGCCAGGGGCTCGGGAAACACCATATATTTT once . TRBJ1-3 TRBV29-1
CASSVLQGWGTEAFF TGTGCCAGCTCAGTACTACAGGGATGGGGCACTGAAGCTTTCTTT . . TRBJ1-1 TRBV18
CASSPSGQAYNEQFF TGTGCCAGCAGCCCTAGCGGGCAGGCCTACAATGAGCAGTTCTTC . TRBD2 TRBJ2-1 TRBV7-3
CASSLFAGRTYNEQFF TGTGCCAGCAGCTTATTCGCGGGACGAACCTACAATGAGCAGTTCTTC . . TRBJ2-1 TRBV7-2
CPGTSGSIDTQYF TGCCCTGGGACTAGCGGGAGTATAGATACGCAGTATTTT . TRBD2 TRBJ2-3 TRBV30
CASSPPLGEFDQPQHF TGTGCCAGCAGCCCCCCTTTAGGGGAATTCGATCAGCCCCAGCATTTT . . TRBJ1-5 TRBV7-9
CASMSRGSTHSGANVLTF TGTGCCAGTATGAGTAGGGGGTCGACACACTCTGGGGCCAACGTCCTGACTTTC . . TRBJ2-6 TRBV19
CASSLYRGVGYTF TGTGCCAGCAGTTTATACCGGGGGGTGGGCTACACCTTC . . TRBJ1-2 TRBV6-5
CASSYPPTGGGPSETQYF TGTGCCAGCAGTTACCCCCCAACTGGGGGAGGGCCCTCAGAGACCCAGTACTTC . TRBD2 TRBJ2-5 TRBV6-2/TRBV6-3
CATSRTGGDQPQHF TGTGCCACCAGCAGGACAGGGGGTGATCAGCCCCAGCATTTT once TRBD1 TRBJ1-5 TRBV24-1